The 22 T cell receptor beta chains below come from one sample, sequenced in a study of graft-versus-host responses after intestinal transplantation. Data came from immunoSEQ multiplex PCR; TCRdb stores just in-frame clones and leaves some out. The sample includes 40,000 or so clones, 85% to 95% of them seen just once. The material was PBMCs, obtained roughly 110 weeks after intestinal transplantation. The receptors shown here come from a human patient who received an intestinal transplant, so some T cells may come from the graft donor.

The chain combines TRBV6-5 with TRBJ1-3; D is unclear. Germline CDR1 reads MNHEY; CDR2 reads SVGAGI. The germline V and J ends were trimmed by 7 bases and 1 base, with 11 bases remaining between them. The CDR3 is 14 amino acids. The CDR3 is CASTRGASGNTIYF. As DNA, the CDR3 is TGTGCCAGCACTCGGGGTGCATCTGGAAACACCATATATTTT.

The CDR3 here is CASSRLAGTGYEQYF. DNA of the CDR3: TGTGCCAGCTCACGACTAGCGGGGACTGGTTACGAGCAGTACTTC. The V gene is TRBV18, the J gene TRBJ2-7; 11 nucleotides align to TRBD2. The length of the CDR3 is 15 residues. The trim removed 4 bases at V and 4 bases at J, leaving 6 bases unmatched. The germline V gene encodes CDR1 KGHSH and CDR2 LQKENI.

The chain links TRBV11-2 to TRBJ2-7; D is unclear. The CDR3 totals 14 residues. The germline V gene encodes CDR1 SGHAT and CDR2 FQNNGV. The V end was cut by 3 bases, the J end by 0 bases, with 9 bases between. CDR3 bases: TGTGCCAGCAGCTTGTTGCCAGACTCCTACGAGCAGTACTTC. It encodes CASSLLPDSYEQYF. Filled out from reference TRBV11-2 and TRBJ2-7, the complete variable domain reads EAGVAQSPRYKIIEKRQSVAFWCNPISGHATLYWYQQILGQGPKLLIQFQNNGVVDDSQLPKDRFSAERLKGVDSTLKIQPAKLEDSAVYLCASSLLPDSYEQYFGPGTRLTVT.

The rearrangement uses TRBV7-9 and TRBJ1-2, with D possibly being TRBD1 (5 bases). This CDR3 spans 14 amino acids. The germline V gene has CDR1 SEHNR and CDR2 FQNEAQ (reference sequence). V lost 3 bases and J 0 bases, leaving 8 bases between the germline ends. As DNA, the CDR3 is TGTGCCAGCAGCTTTATGGGACCTAACTATGGCTACACCTTC. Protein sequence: CASSFMGPNYGYTF.

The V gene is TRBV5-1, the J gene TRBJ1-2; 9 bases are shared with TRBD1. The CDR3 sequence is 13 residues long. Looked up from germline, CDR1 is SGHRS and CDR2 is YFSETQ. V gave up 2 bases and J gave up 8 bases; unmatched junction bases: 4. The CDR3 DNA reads TGCGCCAGCAGCTTATGGGACAGGGAAGGCTACACCTTC. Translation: CASSLWDREGYTF.

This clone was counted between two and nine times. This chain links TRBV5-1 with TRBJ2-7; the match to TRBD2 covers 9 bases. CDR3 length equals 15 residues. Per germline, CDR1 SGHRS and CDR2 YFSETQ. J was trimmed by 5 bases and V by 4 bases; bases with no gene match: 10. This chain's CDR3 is CASSPGLAGWNEQYF. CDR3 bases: TGCGCCAGCAGCCCCGGGCTAGCGGGATGGAACGAGCAGTACTTC.

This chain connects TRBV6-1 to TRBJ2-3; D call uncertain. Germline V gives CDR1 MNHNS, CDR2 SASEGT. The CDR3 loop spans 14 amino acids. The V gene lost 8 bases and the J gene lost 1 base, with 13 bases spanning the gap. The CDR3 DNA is TGTGCCAGCGGTCAGTTCCCCCGCACAGATACGCAGTATTTT. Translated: CASGQFPRTDTQYF.

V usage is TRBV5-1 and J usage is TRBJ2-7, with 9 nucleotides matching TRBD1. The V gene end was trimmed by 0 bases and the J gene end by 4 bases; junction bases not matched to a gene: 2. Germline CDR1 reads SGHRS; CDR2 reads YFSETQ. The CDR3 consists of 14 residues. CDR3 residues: CASSLEQGAYEQYF. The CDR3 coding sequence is TGCGCCAGCAGCTTGGAACAGGGGGCTTACGAGCAGTACTTC.

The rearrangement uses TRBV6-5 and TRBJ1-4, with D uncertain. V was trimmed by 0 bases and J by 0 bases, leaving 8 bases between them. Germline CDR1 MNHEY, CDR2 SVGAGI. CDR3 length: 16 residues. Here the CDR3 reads CASSYSAPSTNEKLFF. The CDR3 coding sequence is TGTGCCAGCAGTTACTCGGCACCGTCAACTAATGAAAAACTGTTTTTT.

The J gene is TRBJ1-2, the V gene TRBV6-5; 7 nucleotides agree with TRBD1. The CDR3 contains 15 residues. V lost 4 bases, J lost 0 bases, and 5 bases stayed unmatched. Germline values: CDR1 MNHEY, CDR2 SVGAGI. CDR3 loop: CASSWGTASNYGYTF. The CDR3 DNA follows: TGTGCCAGCAGTTGGGGGACAGCATCTAACTATGGCTACACCTTC.

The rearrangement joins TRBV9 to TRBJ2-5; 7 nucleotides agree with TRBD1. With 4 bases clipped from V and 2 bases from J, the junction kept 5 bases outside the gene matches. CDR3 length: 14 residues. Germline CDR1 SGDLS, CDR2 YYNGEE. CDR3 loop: CASSLGDRQETQYF. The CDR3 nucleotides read TGTGCCAGCAGCTTAGGGGACAGACAAGAGACCCAGTACTTC.

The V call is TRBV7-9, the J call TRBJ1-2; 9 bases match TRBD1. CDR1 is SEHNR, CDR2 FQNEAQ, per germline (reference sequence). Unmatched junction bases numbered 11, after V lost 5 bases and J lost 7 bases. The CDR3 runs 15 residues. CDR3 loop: CASSQPGQGVGGYTF. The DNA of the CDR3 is TGTGCCAGCAGCCAGCCGGGACAGGGAGTAGGTGGCTACACCTTC.

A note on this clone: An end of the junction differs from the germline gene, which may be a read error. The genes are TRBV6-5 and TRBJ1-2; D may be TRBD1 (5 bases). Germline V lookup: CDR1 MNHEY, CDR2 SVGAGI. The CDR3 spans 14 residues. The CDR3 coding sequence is TGTGCCAGCAGTGACTCACAGGTCCTCTCGGGCTACACCTTC. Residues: CASSDSQVLSGYTF.

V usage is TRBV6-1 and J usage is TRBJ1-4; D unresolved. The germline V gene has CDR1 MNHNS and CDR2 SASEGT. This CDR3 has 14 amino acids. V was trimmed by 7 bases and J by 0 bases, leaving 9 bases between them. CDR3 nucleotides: TGTGCCAGCAACCGACAAGCAACTAATGAAAAACTGTTTTTT. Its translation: CASNRQATNEKLFF.

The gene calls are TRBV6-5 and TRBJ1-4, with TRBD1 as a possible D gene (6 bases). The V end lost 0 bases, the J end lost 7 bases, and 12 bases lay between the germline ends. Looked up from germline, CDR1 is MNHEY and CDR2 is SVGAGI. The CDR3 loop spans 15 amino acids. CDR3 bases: TGTGCCAGCAGTTACTCGCTGGGGGCCCGTGAAAAACTGTTTTTT. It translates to CASSYSLGAREKLFF.

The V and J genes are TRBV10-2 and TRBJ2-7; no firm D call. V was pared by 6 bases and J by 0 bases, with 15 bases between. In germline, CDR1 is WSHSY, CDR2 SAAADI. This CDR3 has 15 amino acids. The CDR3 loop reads CASRAGSTSSYEQYF. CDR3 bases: TGCGCCAGCAGGGCCGGGTCAACAAGCTCCTACGAGCAGTACTTC.

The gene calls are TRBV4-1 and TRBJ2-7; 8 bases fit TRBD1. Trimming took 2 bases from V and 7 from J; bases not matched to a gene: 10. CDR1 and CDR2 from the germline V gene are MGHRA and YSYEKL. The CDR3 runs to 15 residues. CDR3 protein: CASSQPGQGVREQYF. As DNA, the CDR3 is TGCGCCAGCAGCCAACCCGGACAGGGCGTGAGAGAGCAGTACTTC.

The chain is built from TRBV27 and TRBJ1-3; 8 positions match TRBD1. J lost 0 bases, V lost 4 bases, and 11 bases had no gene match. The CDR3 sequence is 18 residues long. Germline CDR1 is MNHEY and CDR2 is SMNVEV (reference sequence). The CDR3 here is CASSSYGQGPYSGNTIYF. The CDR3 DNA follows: TGTGCCAGCAGTTCGTACGGACAGGGCCCCTACTCTGGAAACACCATATATTTT.

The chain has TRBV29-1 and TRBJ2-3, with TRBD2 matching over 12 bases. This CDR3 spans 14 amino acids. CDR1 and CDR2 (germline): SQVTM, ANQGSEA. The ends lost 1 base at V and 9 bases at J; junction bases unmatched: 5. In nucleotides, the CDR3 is TGCAGCGTTGAAGCCCTAGCGGGAGGGGACACGCAGTATTTT. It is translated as CSVEALAGGDTQYF.

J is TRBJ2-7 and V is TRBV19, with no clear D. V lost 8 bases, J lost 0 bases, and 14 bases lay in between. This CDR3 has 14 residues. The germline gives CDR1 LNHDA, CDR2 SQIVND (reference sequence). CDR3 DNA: TGTGCCAGTTCTGGGTCCCTAAGCTCCTACGAGCAGTACTTC. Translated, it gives CASSGSLSSYEQYF.

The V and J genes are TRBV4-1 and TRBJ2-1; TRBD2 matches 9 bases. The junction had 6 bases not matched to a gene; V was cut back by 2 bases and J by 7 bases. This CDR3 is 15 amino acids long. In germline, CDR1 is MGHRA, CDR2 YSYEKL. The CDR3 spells CASSQTGTSLNEQFF. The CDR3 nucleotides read TGCGCCAGCAGCCAAACCGGGACTAGCCTTAATGAGCAGTTCTTC.

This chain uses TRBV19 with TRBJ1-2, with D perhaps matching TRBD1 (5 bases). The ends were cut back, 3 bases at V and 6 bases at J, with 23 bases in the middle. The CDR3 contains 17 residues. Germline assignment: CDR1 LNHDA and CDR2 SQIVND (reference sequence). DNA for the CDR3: TGTGCCAGTAGTATTCGCCGGGGGGACCGGGGAAGGAATGGCTACACCTTC. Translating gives CASSIRRGDRGRNGYTF.